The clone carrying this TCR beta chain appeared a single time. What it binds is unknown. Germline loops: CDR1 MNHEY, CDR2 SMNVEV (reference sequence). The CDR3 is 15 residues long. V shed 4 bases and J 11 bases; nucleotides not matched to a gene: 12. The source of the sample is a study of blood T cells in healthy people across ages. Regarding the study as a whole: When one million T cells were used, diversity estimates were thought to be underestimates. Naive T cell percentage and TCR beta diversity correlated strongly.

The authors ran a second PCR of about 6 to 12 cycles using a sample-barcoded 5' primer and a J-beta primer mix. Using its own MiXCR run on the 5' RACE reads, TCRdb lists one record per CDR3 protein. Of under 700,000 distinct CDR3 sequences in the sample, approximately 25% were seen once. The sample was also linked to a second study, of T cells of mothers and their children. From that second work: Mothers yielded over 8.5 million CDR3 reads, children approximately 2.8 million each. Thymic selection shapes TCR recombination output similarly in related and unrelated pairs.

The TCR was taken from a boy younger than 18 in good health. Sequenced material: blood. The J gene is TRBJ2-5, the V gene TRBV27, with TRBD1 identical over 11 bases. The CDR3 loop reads CASSSSGTGGREQYF. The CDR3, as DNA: TGTGCCAGCAGTTCCTCCGGGACAGGGGGTCGGGAGCAGTACTTC.